This T cell receptor (beta chain) comes out of a study of OX40 agonist ivuxolimab in advanced cancers. Germline loops: CDR1 SGHNT, CDR2 YENEEA. The V segment lost 1 base and the J segment 3 bases; nucleotides outside the gene matches: 5. The CDR3 sequence is 15 residues long. Assay: immunoSEQ multiplex PCR; the TCRdb copy retains only in-frame clones and omits some. There are 99,000 or so clones in the sample; roughly four fifths occur only once, and approximately 5.5% lies in the top ten. This TCR derives from an adult with an advanced solid tumor such as melanoma, head and neck, liver or kidney cancer. The chain combines TRBV11-3 with TRBJ2-5; 7 nucleotides line up with TRBD2. Specimen: CD4+ or CD8+ T cells sorted from blood, collected in a trial of the OX40 agonist ivuxolimab. The CDR3: CASSLGLADKETQYF. CDR3 sequence (DNA): TGTGCCAGCAGCTTAGGGCTAGCGGATAAAGAGACCCAGTACTTC.